Listed below are T cell receptor beta chains from one sample, sequenced in a study of identical twins. Using its own MiXCR run on the 5' RACE reads, TCRdb lists one record per CDR3 protein. The sample has some 590,000 distinct CDR3 sequences, 9.6% seen once; the top ten hold approximately 3.2%. This same sample was also part of a study on yellow fever vaccine responses in identical twins.

The specimen sequenced was PBMCs. The origin of the receptors is a woman aged 18-35 years in good health. CDR3s include the opening cysteine and the closing phenylalanine or tryptophan. D genes are given only for firm matches. Only part of the rows carry a size: once, few, many, or a class if the clone is expanded.

V gene	D gene	CDR3 length	J gene	clone size	CDR3 DNA	CDR3 protein
TRBV7-2	NA	17	TRBJ2-3	many	TGTGCCAGCAGCTTAGCTAATCGGGAGAAGAGCACAGATACGCAGTATTTT	CASSLANREKSTDTQYF
TRBV27	TRBD2	16	TRBJ2-3	few	TGTGCCAGCAGTATGCCGGGACTAGCGTCGGCAGATACGCAGTATTTT	CASSMPGLASADTQYF
TRBV2	NA	11	TRBJ2-5	NA	TGTGCCAGCAGCAACGGTGAGACCCAGTACTTC	CASSNGETQYF
TRBV28	NA	14	TRBJ2-7	NA	TGTGCCAGCAGATCGGACGGGTTCTCCTACGAGCAGTACTTC	CASRSDGFSYEQYF
TRBV27	NA	13	TRBJ2-1	few	TGTGCCAGCAGTTTTACAGTCATCAATGAGCAGTTCTTC	CASSFTVINEQFF
TRBV29-1	NA	11	TRBJ2-3	few	TGCAGCGTAGGAGATGGGGATACGCAGTATTTT	CSVGDGDTQYF
TRBV29-1	NA	16	TRBJ2-1	NA	TGCAGCGTTGAAGTAGGAGTCGGCAGCTCCTACAATGAGCAGTTCTTC	CSVEVGVGSSYNEQFF
TRBV18	TRBD1	15	TRBJ2-3	NA	TGTGCCAGCTCACCACGCGGACAGGACACAGATACGCAGTATTTT	CASSPRGQDTDTQYF
TRBV9	TRBD2	15	TRBJ2-7	NA	TGTGCCAGCAGCGTGGGGGGGACGGGCGGATACGAGCAGTACTTC	CASSVGGTGGYEQYF
TRBV10-1	NA	15	TRBJ2-5	NA	TGCGCCAGCAGTGGAGGTCAGGGGCCCCAAGAGACCCAGTACTTC	CASSGGQGPQETQYF
TRBV5-6	NA	15	TRBJ2-5	many	TGTGCCAGCAGCTTGCAGGGGTCCGGTCGAGAGACCCAGTACTTC	CASSLQGSGRETQYF
TRBV12-3/TRBV12-4	NA	15	TRBJ2-7	few	TGTGCCAGCAGTTTATTGATTGGACAATCCTACGAGCAGTACTTC	CASSLLIGQSYEQYF
TRBV12-3/TRBV12-4	TRBD2	16	TRBJ2-2	many	TGTGCCAGCAGTCCCGGACTAGCGGGAGGGACCGGGGAGCTGTTTTTT	CASSPGLAGGTGELFF
TRBV7-2	NA	15	TRBJ2-7	few	TGTGCCAGCAGCTTTACAGGGTCGGAGCAGTACGAGCAGTACTTC	CASSFTGSEQYEQYF
TRBV28	NA	18	TRBJ2-2	NA	TGTGCCAGCAGTTTAATTTTTGGGTTAAGCACGAACACCGGGGAGCTGTTTTTT	CASSLIFGLSTNTGELFF
TRBV7-2	NA	16	TRBJ2-3	NA	TGTGCCAGCAGCTCCCCCCCGAGGGGTAGCACAGATACGCAGTATTTT	CASSSPPRGSTDTQYF